These 11 T cell receptor beta chains were all obtained from the same sample, sequenced in a study of T cell responses to AZD1222 COVID-19 vaccine (dated by TCRdb to 2020 to 2023). Library prep was done by the immunoSEQ multiplex PCR assay. TCRdb obtained this table from immuneACCESS and retained in-frame rearrangements with V and J assigned. These tables miss some clones; where compared with another copy, unresolved V genes account for less than half of the shortfall, and the remainder is unexplained. Recorded for this sample are approximately 150,000 clones; roughly 92% of them occurred a single time. The top ten hold 4.5% to 6% of the sample. In the paper's terms, the time point label means: baseline before first vaccination. Material: peripheral blood, obtained on day 0 of AZD1222 vaccination. Receptors originate from an adult in good health.

CDR3 region: CASSLLGTGETTDTQYF. Here the CDR3 DNA reads TGTGCCAGCAGTCTGCTCGGGACAGGGGAGACCACAGATACGCAGTATTTT. The rearrangement joins TRBV28 to TRBJ2-3; 10 positions match TRBD1. This CDR3 spans 17 amino acids. J lost 2 bases, V lost 5 bases, and 10 bases had no gene match. Per the germline V gene, CDR1 is MDHEN and CDR2 is SYDVKM. The full variable domain, rest sourced from reference TRBV28 and TRBJ2-3, is DVKVTQSSRYLVKRTGEKVFLECVQDMDHENMFWYRQDPGLGLRLIYFSYDVKMKEKGDIPEGYSVSREKKERFSLILESASTNQTSMYLCASSLLGTGETTDTQYFGPGTRLTVL.

J is TRBJ2-3 and V is TRBV10-3, with 8 bases matching TRBD1. The germline V gene has CDR1 ENHRY and CDR2 SYGVKD. The CDR3 sequence is 15 residues long. Trimming took 5 bases from V and 8 from J; bases not matched to a gene: 12. CDR3 sequence reads: CAISFQTGDPGTQYF. The DNA for the CDR3 is TGTGCCATCAGTTTTCAGACAGGGGACCCCGGTACGCAGTATTTT.

The chain links TRBV7-8 to TRBJ2-7, with 9 positions matching TRBD2. This CDR3 has 15 residues. Germline V gene sequence: CDR1 SGHVS, CDR2 FQNEAQ. The V gene end was trimmed by 6 bases and the J gene end by 5 bases; junction bases not matched to a gene: 11. The CDR3 region is CASSFPGTSQDEQYF. CDR3 DNA: TGTGCCAGCAGTTTCCCCGGGACTAGCCAAGACGAGCAGTACTTC.

This clone has only one observation. The J gene is TRBJ2-5, the V gene TRBV2; possible D gene TRBD2, 5 bases. CDR1 is SNHLY, CDR2 FYNNEI, per germline. The CDR3 consists of 14 residues. V was cut by 6 bases and J by 1 base, with 12 bases left in between. This CDR3 reads CASSGISGQETQYF. In DNA form, the CDR3 reads TGTGCCAGCAGCGGCATCAGCGGCCAAGAGACCCAGTACTTC.

The CDR3 sequence is CASSPRQSEKLFF. Written as DNA, the CDR3 is TGTGCCAGCTCACCACGACAGTCGGAAAAACTGTTTTTT. V gene TRBV18 combines with J gene TRBJ1-4; D might be TRBD1 (5 bases). The V end was cut by 1 base, the J end by 8 bases, with 8 bases between. Looked up from germline, CDR1 is KGHSH and CDR2 is LQKENI. This CDR3 has 13 amino acids.

The chain joins TRBV7-3 to TRBJ2-3; 10 positions agree with TRBD2. Germline values: CDR1 SGHTA, CDR2 FQGTGA. V was pared by 8 bases and J by 4 bases, with 3 bases of the junction left unmatched. CDR3 length: 13 residues. The CDR3 bases are TGTGCCAGCTGTCTAGCGGGAGCAGATACGCAGTATTTT. It yields the protein CASCLAGADTQYF.

V usage is TRBV4-3 and J usage is TRBJ2-2; 11 nucleotides line up with TRBD2. V was pared by 3 bases and J by 1 base, with 7 bases of the junction left unmatched. The germline V gene encodes CDR1 LGHNA and CDR2 YSLEER. The CDR3 loop spans 18 amino acids. The CDR3 coding sequence is TGCGCCAGCAGCCACCATACTAGCGGGAGTATGAACACCGGGGAGCTGTTTTTT. This gives the protein CASSHHTSGSMNTGELFF.

The chain employs TRBV7-6 and TRBJ1-1; D is unclear. The germline CDR1 and CDR2 sequences are SGHVS and FNYEAQ. V lost 5 bases and J lost 7, with 8 bases in between. This CDR3 has 11 residues. The CDR3 bases are TGTGCCAGCAGCCGCCCCCTTGAAGCTTTCTTT. It codes for CASSRPLEAFF.

V is TRBV28 and J is TRBJ1-1; TRBD1 is a possible D gene (5 bases). Trimming left V 3 bases short and J 1 base short, with 6 bases between. This CDR3 contains 13 residues. Germline V gene lookup returns CDR1 MDHEN and CDR2 SYDVKM. Written as DNA, the CDR3 is TGTGCCAGCAGTTTTAGGGGGAACACTGAAGCTTTCTTT. Protein sequence: CASSFRGNTEAFF.

This clone has a single count. This CDR3 is CAWSDSPSYTF. CDR3 coding DNA: TGTGCCTGGAGTGACAGTCCTTCCTACACCTTC. The genes are TRBV30 and TRBJ1-2; D not resolved. Trimming removed 1 base from V and 10 bases from J, with 10 bases in between. Germline assignment: CDR1 GTSNPN and CDR2 SVGIG (reference sequence). This CDR3 has 11 residues.

A single count supports this clone. The V call is TRBV7-3, the J call TRBJ2-1; D unresolved. This CDR3 has 14 amino acids. The germline CDR1 and CDR2 sequences are SGHTA and FQGTGA. With 3 bases removed from V and 5 bases from J, the gap between germline ends came to 11 bases. As DNA, the CDR3 is TGTGCCAGCAGCTTTGACTCGATCGACAATGAGCAGTTCTTC. It encodes CASSFDSIDNEQFF. The variable domain in full, completed from reference TRBV7-3 and TRBJ2-1, reads GAGVSQTPSNKVTEKGKYVELRCDPISGHTALYWYRQSLGQGPEFLIYFQGTGAADDSGLPNDRFFAVRPEGSVSTLKIQRTERGDSAVYLCASSFDSIDNEQFFGPGTRLTVL.